A selection of T cell receptor beta chains follows, all from one sample in a study of molecular identifiers for immune sequencing clone quantification. TCRdb independently ran MiXCR on the PCR reads; one entry per CDR3 protein. The sample carries roughly 630,000 distinct CDR3 sequences, less than 30% recorded once. The sample taken for sequencing was naive CD8+ T cells from blood, with Jurkat cell RNA spiked in. These receptors came from a human donor in good health. Some libraries in this study had Jurkat cell RNA spiked in. CDR3s include the opening cysteine and the closing phenylalanine or tryptophan.

V	J	CDR3
TRBV4-1	TRBJ2-3	CARRQETWDTQYF
TRBV20-1	TRBJ2-7	CSASLSGSYEQYF
TRBV7-9	TRBJ2-1	CASSSVVAVVSYNEQFF
TRBV7-9	TRBJ2-3	CASSRTSGILTDTQYF
TRBV27	TRBJ2-2	CASSFGPTGELFF
TRBV5-3	TRBJ2-7	CASSNPTAGPPYEQYF
TRBV6-2/TRBV6-3	TRBJ2-7	CASSYSSKGSSYEQYF
TRBV7-9	TRBJ1-1	CASSPWTGQRNTEAFF
TRBV2	TRBJ2-3	CASSELGLAGGSGTDTQYF
TRBV20-1	TRBJ2-3	CSARPPGASGGSAHTQYF
TRBV7-9	TRBJ2-5	CASRLAGDETQYF
TRBV7-9	TRBJ2-3	CASSFPPGVVADTQYF
TRBV6-5	TRBJ2-1	CASSYSVATYNEQFF
TRBV28	TRBJ1-1	CACSFVTEAFF
TRBV20-1	TRBJ2-7	CSARAVSGTNEQYF
TRBV12-3/TRBV12-4	TRBJ2-5	CASSPRTGPGWETQYF
TRBV19	TRBJ1-1	CASSIGPTAMNTEAFF
TRBV4-1	TRBJ1-1	CASSQVQPNTEAFF
TRBV12-3/TRBV12-4	TRBJ2-1	CASTQDSSYNEQFF
TRBV20-1	TRBJ1-1	CSGIGRGTEAFF
TRBV24-1	TRBJ2-1	CATSDGQNYNEQFF
TRBV7-9	TRBJ1-1	CASSEGGQGYTEAFF
TRBV29-1	TRBJ2-7	CSAFIALEQYF